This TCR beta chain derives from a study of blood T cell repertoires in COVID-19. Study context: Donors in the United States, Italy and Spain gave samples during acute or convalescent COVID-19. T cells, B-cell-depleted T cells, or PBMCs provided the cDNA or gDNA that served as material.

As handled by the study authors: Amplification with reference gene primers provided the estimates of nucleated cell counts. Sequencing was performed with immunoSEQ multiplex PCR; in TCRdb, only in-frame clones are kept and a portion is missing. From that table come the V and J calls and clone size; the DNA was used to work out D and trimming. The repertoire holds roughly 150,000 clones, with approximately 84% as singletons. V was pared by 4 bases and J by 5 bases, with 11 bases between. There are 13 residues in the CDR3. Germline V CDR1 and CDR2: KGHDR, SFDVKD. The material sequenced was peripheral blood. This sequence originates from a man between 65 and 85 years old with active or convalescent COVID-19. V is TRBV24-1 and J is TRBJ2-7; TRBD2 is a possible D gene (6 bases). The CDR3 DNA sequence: TGTGCCACCAGTGACCCGGGGGAGAACGAGCAGTACTTC. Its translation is CATSDPGENEQYF.